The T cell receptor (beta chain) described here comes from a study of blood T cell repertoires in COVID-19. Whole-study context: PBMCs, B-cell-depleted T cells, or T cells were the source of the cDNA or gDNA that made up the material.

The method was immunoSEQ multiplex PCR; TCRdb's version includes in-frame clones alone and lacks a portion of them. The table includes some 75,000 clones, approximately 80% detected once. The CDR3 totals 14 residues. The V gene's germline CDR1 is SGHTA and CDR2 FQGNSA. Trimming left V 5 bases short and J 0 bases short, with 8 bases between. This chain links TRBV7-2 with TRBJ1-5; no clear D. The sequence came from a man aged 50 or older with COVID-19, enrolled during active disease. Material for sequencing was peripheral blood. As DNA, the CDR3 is TGTGCCAGCAGCCTCCTCAGTAGCAATCAGCCCCAGCATTTT. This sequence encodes CASSLLSSNQPQHF.